One and the same sample provided the 15 T cell receptor beta chains below, sequenced in a study of shared clonotypes between healthy human individuals. Method: immunoSEQ multiplex PCR; TCRdb's copy keeps in-frame clones and lacks some. This sample has over 2 million clones, with about 94% found just once. Naive CD8 cells were CD45RO-negative, positively selected for CCR7, excluding terminally differentiated effector memory CD45RA+ cells. Sequenced: naive CD8+ T cells sorted from blood. These receptors were collected from a man between 18 and 29 years old in good health.

The chain uses TRBV5-5 and TRBJ1-1; D gene ambiguous. Germline CDR1 reads SGHKS; CDR2 reads YYEKEE (reference sequence). V was trimmed by 0 bases and J by 8 bases, leaving 11 bases between them. The CDR3 has 13 residues. DNA of the CDR3: TGTGCCAGCAGCTTGGTGGGCGAGTCGGAAGCTTTCTTT. It translates to CASSLVGESEAFF.

The J gene is TRBJ1-3, the V gene TRBV5-3; D unresolved. TRBV5-3 is identified as an open reading frame with a role that is uncertain. Trimming removed 4 bases at V and 0 bases at J, with 14 bases between. This CDR3 region has 16 residues. CDR3 residues: CARSPRPRYSGNTIYF. CDR3 DNA: TGTGCCAGAAGCCCCAGACCCCGGTACTCTGGAAACACCATATATTTT.

V and J are TRBV5-1 and TRBJ1-2; TRBD1 matches at 9 bases. CDR1 SGHRS and CDR2 YFSETQ come from the germline V gene. This CDR3 has 18 amino acids. Unmatched junction bases numbered 12, after V lost 0 bases and J lost 3 bases. The CDR3 loop is CASSLVPGQGVGDYGYTF. In DNA, the CDR3 is TGCGCCAGCAGCTTGGTCCCGGGACAGGGAGTGGGTGACTATGGCTACACCTTC.

This chain joins TRBV6-6 and TRBJ2-5, with 11 bases fitting TRBD1. V lost 7 bases, J lost 6 bases, and 7 bases stayed unmatched. The CDR3 consists of 14 residues. Per germline, CDR1 MNHNY and CDR2 SVGAGI (reference sequence). CDR3 DNA: TGTGCCAGCACCACGGGACAGGGGGTACAGACCCAGTACTTC. This gives the protein CASTTGQGVQTQYF.

V usage is TRBV9 and J usage is TRBJ2-1, with 8 bases fitting TRBD2. Losses at the gene ends were 0 bases for V and 7 bases for J; bases not matched to a gene: 3. The CDR3 is made up of 14 amino acids. Germline values: CDR1 SGDLS, CDR2 YYNGEE. As DNA, the CDR3 is TGTGCCAGCAGCGTAGAGGGACTAGTAAATGAGCAGTTCTTC. As protein: CASSVEGLVNEQFF.

The CDR3 DNA sequence: TGTGCCAGCAGCTTTGAGATAGGACAGGGCCCCCCGGAGCAGTACTTC. Its protein product is CASSFEIGQGPPEQYF. V is TRBV7-9 and J is TRBJ2-7, with 8 bases fitting TRBD1. J gave up 7 bases and V 3 bases, and 14 bases lay outside the gene matches. The CDR3 spans 16 residues. Germline values: CDR1 SEHNR, CDR2 FQNEAQ (reference sequence).

The V gene is TRBV10-3, the J gene TRBJ2-3; 12 bases fit TRBD2. V lost 1 base, J lost 3 bases, and 5 bases stayed unmatched. Germline V lookup: CDR1 ENHRY, CDR2 SYGVKD. This CDR3 is 17 amino acids long. CDR3 sequence reads: CAISEWTSGEGTDTQYF. DNA for the CDR3: TGTGCCATCAGTGAGTGGACTAGCGGGGAGGGGACAGATACGCAGTATTTT.

The CDR3 bases are TGTGCCAGTCGGGACGGGACAGGGACTAATCAGCCCCAGCATTTT. This codes for CASRDGTGTNQPQHF. V gene TRBV27 combines with J gene TRBJ1-5; 9 bases are a match to TRBD1. Germline values: CDR1 MNHEY, CDR2 SMNVEV (reference sequence). With 9 bases clipped from V and 4 bases from J, the junction kept 10 bases outside the gene matches. CDR3 length: 15 amino acids.

The chain carries TRBV13 and TRBJ2-3, with 7 bases lining up with TRBD1. CDR1 and CDR2 (germline): PRHDT, FYEKMQ (reference sequence). After removal of 7 bases from V and 1 base from J, the junction contained 11 bases not matched to a gene. This CDR3 comprises 16 residues. CDR3 region: CASNSYQGEGTDTQYF. CDR3 in DNA: TGTGCCAGCAACTCGTATCAGGGGGAAGGCACAGATACGCAGTATTTT. The variable domain in full, completed from reference TRBV13 and TRBJ2-3, reads AAGVIQSPRHLIKEKRETATLKCYPIPRHDTVYWYQQGPGQDPQFLISFYEKMQSDKGSIPDRFSAQQFSDYHSELNMSSLELGDSALYFCASNSYQGEGTDTQYFGPGTRLTVL.

Remarks on this clone: This sample includes further DNA sequences coding for the same CDR3. V gene TRBV6-5 combines with J gene TRBJ1-1; D gene unclear. This CDR3 has 14 amino acids. Trimming cost V 2 bases and J 4 bases, with 11 bases left between them. From germline, CDR1 is MNHEY and CDR2 SVGAGI. DNA of the CDR3: TGTGCCAGCAGTTACAGTCCGGGAGGCACTGAAGCTTTCTTT. This encodes CASSYSPGGTEAFF.

Comments on this clone: Other nucleotide sequences from this sample produce the same CDR3. The chain is built from TRBV6-6 and TRBJ2-7, with D unclear. Germline loops: CDR1 MNHNY, CDR2 SVGAGI (reference sequence). With 3 bases removed from V and 1 base from J, the gap between germline ends came to 10 bases. This CDR3 is built from 14 residues. As DNA, the CDR3 is TGTGCCAGCAGTTATTCAGGTCCTTCCTACGAGCAGTACTTC. Translated, it gives CASSYSGPSYEQYF.

CDR3 sequence (DNA): TGTGCCTGGAGCCTGATCGACTACGAGCAGTACTTC. Translation gives CAWSLIDYEQYF. The chain couples TRBV30 to TRBJ2-7; no definite D call. CDR1 is GTSNPN, CDR2 SVGIG, per germline (reference sequence). The CDR3 is made up of 12 amino acids. Between the trimmed V and J ends, which lost 3 bases and 3 bases, there was a span of 9 bases.

The chain joins TRBV6-1 to TRBJ1-4; TRBD1 matches at 9 bases. V shed 4 bases and J 8 bases; nucleotides not matched to a gene: 11. Per germline, CDR1 MNHNS and CDR2 SASEGT. The CDR3 is made up of 16 amino acids. CDR3 amino acids: CASSAYKTGGREKLFF. CDR3 DNA sequence: TGTGCCAGCAGTGCCTATAAAACAGGGGGCAGGGAAAAACTGTTTTTT.

The chain has TRBV27 and TRBJ2-7; D is perhaps TRBD2 (7 bases). V lost 6 bases to trimming and J lost 3 bases, with 21 bases between them. This CDR3 is built from 16 residues. The germline gives CDR1 MNHEY, CDR2 SMNVEV (reference sequence). For the CDR3, the DNA is TGTGCCAGCAGCAAACGGCGGGGGCCCGGAGACTACGAGCAGTACTTC. Residues: CASSKRRGPGDYEQYF.

The chain couples TRBV6-5 to TRBJ2-2; D not resolved. Germline V gene data show CDR1 as MNHEY and CDR2 as SVGAGI. There are 16 residues in the CDR3. Deletions cut 0 bases from V and 1 base from J, with 9 bases between. The CDR3 region is CASSYSGPKNTGELFF. In DNA form, the CDR3 reads TGTGCCAGCAGTTACTCGGGCCCAAAGAACACCGGGGAGCTGTTTTTT.